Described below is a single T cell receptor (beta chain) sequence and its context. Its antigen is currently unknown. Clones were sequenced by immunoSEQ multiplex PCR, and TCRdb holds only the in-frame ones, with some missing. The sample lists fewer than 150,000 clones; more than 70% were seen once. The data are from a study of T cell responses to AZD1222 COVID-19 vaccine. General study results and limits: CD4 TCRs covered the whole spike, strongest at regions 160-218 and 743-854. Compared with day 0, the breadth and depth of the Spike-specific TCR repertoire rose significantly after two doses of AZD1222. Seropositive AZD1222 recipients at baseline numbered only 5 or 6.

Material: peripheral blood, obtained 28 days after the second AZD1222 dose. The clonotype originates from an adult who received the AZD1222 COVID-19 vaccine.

The CDR3 region is CASISGQANNEQFF. The CDR3 nucleotides read TGTGCCAGCATTTCAGGACAGGCAAACAATGAGCAGTTCTTC. The V and J genes are TRBV5-5 and TRBJ2-1; TRBD1 matches at 7 bases. The CDR3 sequence is 14 residues long. With 6 bases clipped from V and 5 bases from J, the junction kept 8 bases outside the gene matches. Germline V gene lookup returns CDR1 SGHKS and CDR2 YYEKEE (reference sequence).